Listed below are T cell receptor beta chains from one sample, sequenced in a study of shared clonotypes between healthy human individuals. The table came from immunoSEQ multiplex PCR; TCRdb's copy has only in-frame clones and leaves some out. The sample lists roughly 1,100,000 clones, about 76% occurring once. The sequencing sample was made of memory CD4+ T cells sorted from blood. All receptors derive from a man younger than 30 in good health. Both conserved end residues are part of each CDR3. Each record gives: CDR3 length, clone size, D gene, J gene, V gene, CDR3 protein, CDR3 DNA. The D gene is left open where the match is weak. Size values are once, few and many counts, or a class for expanded clones, and some rows have none.

>14|-|TRBD2|TRBJ2-5|TRBV5-1
CASSWGLAAETQYF
TGCGCCAGCAGCTGGGGACTAGCCGCAGAGACCCAGTACTTC
>16|-|TRBD2|TRBJ2-7|TRBV4-2
CASSQGLAGPTYEQYF
TGTGCCAGCAGCCAAGGACTAGCGGGGCCAACCTACGAGCAGTACTTC
>14|-|-|TRBJ2-2|TRBV19
CASSTQGGTGELFF
TGTGCCAGTAGTACCCAGGGGGGCACCGGGGAGCTGTTTTTT
>14|-|-|TRBJ2-3|TRBV5-4
CASSPPLSTDTQYF
TGTGCCAGCAGCCCGCCCCTTAGCACAGATACGCAGTATTTT
>14|-|-|TRBJ1-4|TRBV19
CATHQGSHDEKLFF
TGTGCCACCCATCAGGGGTCCCACGATGAAAAACTGTTTTTT
>13|-|-|TRBJ2-3|TRBV13
CASSLRATDTQYF
TGTGCCAGCAGCTTGAGGGCCACAGATACGCAGTATTTT
>14|-|TRBD1|TRBJ2-4|TRBV2
CASGPDRGKNIQYF
TGTGCCAGCGGACCGGACAGGGGCAAAAACATTCAGTACTTC
>15|few|TRBD2|TRBJ2-1|TRBV5-1
CASSLVTSGGAEQFF
TGCGCCAGCAGCTTGGTAACTAGCGGGGGGGCTGAGCAGTTCTTC
>14|-|-|TRBJ1-4|TRBV7-9
CASSFGTEDEKLFF
TGTGCCAGCAGCTTCGGGACCGAGGATGAAAAACTGTTTTTT
>18|-|TRBD2|TRBJ2-7|TRBV10-1
CASSVVAGGLGGSYEQYF
TGCGCCAGCAGTGTGGTAGCGGGGGGCCTGGGAGGGTCCTACGAGCAGTACTTC
>16|once|TRBD2|TRBJ2-3|TRBV5-1
CASSSQGGGGTDTQYF
TGCGCCAGCAGCTCCCAGGGCGGGGGGGGCACAGATACGCAGTATTTT
>14|-|TRBD1|TRBJ1-1|TRBV7-3
CASSKGTANTEAFF
TGTGCCAGCAGCAAAGGGACAGCAAACACTGAAGCTTTCTTT
>15|-|TRBD1|TRBJ2-7|TRBV27
CASSLRDRGLYEQYF
TGTGCCAGCAGTTTAAGGGACAGGGGGCTCTACGAGCAGTACTTC
>13|-|-|TRBJ2-2|TRBV10-3
CAIRLRGTGELFF
TGTGCCATCAGGCTTAGGGGAACCGGGGAGCTGTTTTTT
>16|-|TRBD2|TRBJ2-7|TRBV5-1
CASSSQPLAGGDEQYF
TGCGCCAGCAGCTCCCAACCGTTAGCGGGAGGTGACGAGCAGTACTTC
>16|-|-|TRBJ2-2|TRBV5-4
CASSLLGLANTGELFF
TGTGCCAGCAGCTTGTTGGGGCTAGCTAACACCGGGGAGCTGTTTTTT
>15|few|TRBD1|TRBJ2-7|TRBV11-3
CASSEPRDRGGEQYF
TGTGCCAGCAGCGAGCCCCGGGACAGGGGTGGGGAGCAGTACTTC
>15|-|TRBD1|TRBJ1-2|TRBV6-1
CASSEGGGQNYGYTF
TGTGCCAGCAGTGAAGGGGGGGGACAGAACTATGGCTACACCTTC
>11|once|-|TRBJ2-7|TRBV5-1
CASKEGYEQYF
TGCGCTTCCAAGGAGGGGTACGAGCAGTACTTC
>13|-|-|TRBJ2-7|TRBV21-1
CASSKLNGTPLYF
TGTGCCAGCAGCAAACTAAACGGGACTCCATTGTACTTC
>14|-|-|TRBJ2-6|TRBV5-1
CASSAPSGANVLTF
TGCGCCAGCAGCGCCCCTTCTGGGGCCAACGTCCTGACTTTC
>18|once|-|TRBJ2-3|TRBV2
CASSGVAGSGYSTDTQYF
TGTGCCAGCAGTGGGGTTGCGGGAAGCGGTTATAGCACAGATACGCAGTATTTT
>15|-|TRBD1|TRBJ2-3|TRBV10-3
CAIQTGDGLVHTQYF
TGTGCCATTCAGACAGGGGACGGGCTCGTGCATACGCAGTATTTT
>13|-|-|TRBJ2-7|TRBV5-1
CASRLDSSYEQYF
TGCGCCAGCAGATTAGACAGCTCCTACGAGCAGTACTTC
>13|-|-|TRBJ1-1|TRBV19
CASSQVRGTEAFF
TGTGCCAGTAGCCAAGTTCGCGGAACTGAAGCTTTCTTT
>16|-|-|TRBJ2-5|TRBV1
CTSSPSRAQRKETQYF
TGCACCAGCAGCCCCTCCCGAGCGCAACGAAAAGAGACCCAGTACTTC
>18|-|TRBD2|TRBJ2-6|TRBV9
CASSVAGGGPSGANVLTF
TGTGCCAGCAGCGTAGCTGGCGGGGGGCCCTCTGGGGCCAACGTCCTGACTTTC
>13|-|-|TRBJ1-1|TRBV19
CASFNRDVTEAFF
TGTGCCAGCTTCAACAGGGATGTGACTGAAGCTTTCTTT
>15|-|-|TRBJ1-6|TRBV11-1
CASSPGTVFGSPLHF
TGTGCCAGCAGCCCGGGTACGGTTTTTGGCTCACCCCTCCACTTT
>13|many|-|TRBJ1-4|TRBV18
CASSPPGNEKLFF
TGTGCCAGCTCACCACCGGGGAATGAAAAACTGTTTTTT
>13|-|-|TRBJ1-1|TRBV6-1
CASSDQLNTEAFF
TGTGCCAGCAGTGACCAGCTCAACACTGAAGCTTTCTTT
>15|-|-|TRBJ2-7|TRBV18
CASSPQGTGLYEQYF
TGTGCCAGCTCACCACAGGGGACCGGCTTGTACGAGCAGTACTTC
>14|-|-|TRBJ1-5|TRBV9
CARDITYSNQPQHF
TGTGCCAGGGATATTACCTATAGCAATCAGCCCCAGCATTTT
>13|-|-|TRBJ1-1|TRBV30
CAWSWFRDTEAFF
TGTGCCTGGAGTTGGTTTAGAGACACTGAAGCTTTCTTT
>16|-|TRBD1|TRBJ1-2|TRBV18
CASSPPKDRTTDGYTF
TGTGCCAGCTCACCGCCCAAGGACAGGACTACGGATGGCTACACCTTC
>11|few|-|TRBJ2-1|TRBV10-2
CASSEVNEQFF
TGCGCCAGCAGTGAAGTCAATGAGCAGTTCTTC
>15|few|TRBD1|TRBJ2-7|TRBV7-2
CASSPSGTASLEQYF
TGTGCCAGCAGCCCCTCCGGGACAGCATCCCTCGAGCAGTACTTC
>17|-|TRBD1|TRBJ1-1|TRBV4-2
CASREDRVWGLNTEAFF
TGTGCCAGCAGAGAGGACAGGGTTTGGGGGTTGAACACTGAAGCTTTCTTT
>18|-|TRBD2|TRBJ2-1|TRBV4-3
CASSQDGLAGTSYNEQFF
TGCGCCAGCAGCCAAGATGGCCTAGCGGGGACGTCCTACAATGAGCAGTTCTTC